The 8 T cell receptor beta chains in this list originate from one sample, sequenced in a study of blood T cell repertoires in COVID-19. Libraries were prepared by immunoSEQ multiplex PCR; TCRdb keeps only in-frame clonotypes and omits some of them. The table records about 61,000 clones, roughly 90% of them present only once. Sequenced material: peripheral blood. The origin of the receptors is a human donor in a cohort sampled during active COVID-19.

There are a few counts of this clone. The chain recombines TRBV19 with TRBJ1-5; TRBD1 matches 7 bases. This CDR3 is 18 amino acids long. Trimming removed 3 bases from V and 5 bases from J; junction bases left unmatched: 16. The germline V gene encodes CDR1 LNHDA and CDR2 SQIVND (reference sequence). The CDR3 sequence is CASSMRGVGTVIDQPQHF. The DNA of the CDR3 is TGTGCCAGTAGTATGAGAGGGGTCGGGACAGTAATAGATCAGCCCCAGCATTTT.

V usage is TRBV7-3 and J usage is TRBJ1-1; TRBD1 might be the D (5 bases). CDR3 length: 13 amino acids. V gave up 5 bases and J gave up 1 base, with 8 bases separating them. Per germline, CDR1 SGHTA and CDR2 FQGTGA. This CDR3 is CASSLTENTEAFF. CDR3 nucleotide sequence: TGTGCCAGCAGCCTGACAGAGAACACTGAAGCTTTCTTT.

This rearrangement joins TRBV6-5 to TRBJ1-2, with D perhaps TRBD1 (6 bases). The CDR3 covers 13 residues. Germline-derived CDR1 and CDR2 are MNHEY and SVGAGI. The ends were cut back, 4 bases at V and 5 bases at J, with 11 bases in the middle. The CDR3 DNA sequence: TGTGCCAGCAGTTCCGGGACACATTATGGCTACACCTTC. Protein: CASSSGTHYGYTF.

This chain connects TRBV6-2 or TRBV6-3 to TRBJ2-1, with D possibly TRBD1 on 6 matching bases. There are 15 residues in the CDR3. Between the trimmed V and J ends, which lost 6 bases and 1 base, there was a span of 13 bases. Germline CDR1 and CDR2: MNHEY and SVGEGT. CDR3 sequence reads: CASSPLRGSYNEQFF. The CDR3 bases are TGTGCCAGCAGCCCCCTCAGGGGTTCCTACAATGAGCAGTTCTTC.

This chain connects TRBV5-4 to TRBJ2-7, with D tentatively TRBD1 (6 bases). The CDR3 is made up of 13 amino acids. V was clipped by 6 bases and J by 2 bases, with 12 bases between them. Looked up from germline, CDR1 is SGHNT and CDR2 is YYREEE (reference sequence). DNA of the CDR3: TGTGCCAGCAACTCAGGGGAAACCTACGAGCAGTACTTC. Protein: CASNSGETYEQYF.

This clone was recorded only once. The rearrangement uses TRBV29-1 and TRBJ1-1, with TRBD1 identical over 9 bases. The CDR3 is made up of 17 amino acids. The V gene's germline CDR1 is SQVTM and CDR2 ANQGSEA. The ends lost 7 bases at V and 8 bases at J; junction bases unmatched: 23. The CDR3 region is CSGVAGTGPRFVWEAFF. In DNA, the CDR3 is TGCAGCGGTGTTGCCGGGACAGGGCCCAGGTTTGTTTGGGAAGCTTTCTTT. The full variable domain, in which reference TRBV29-1 and TRBJ1-1 provide the parts outside the CDR3, is SAVISQKPSRDICQRGTSLTIQCQVDSQVTMMFWYRQQPGQSLTLIATANQGSEATYESGFVIDKFPISRPNLTFSTLTVSNMSPEDSSIYLCSGVAGTGPRFVWEAFFGQGTRLTVV.

V usage is TRBV7-2 and J usage is TRBJ1-1; 9 bases line up with TRBD1. The CDR3 has 18 residues. With 4 bases clipped from V and 0 bases from J, the junction kept 12 bases outside the gene matches. The germline V gene has CDR1 SGHTA and CDR2 FQGNSA. CDR3 sequence (DNA): TGTGCCAGCAGCTCGCGCCCCGGACAGGGGATATTGAACACTGAAGCTTTCTTT. Amino acid sequence: CASSSRPGQGILNTEAFF.

The chain employs TRBV27 and TRBJ2-1; D might be TRBD2 (5 bases). Germline values: CDR1 MNHEY, CDR2 SMNVEV (reference sequence). V was shortened by 5 bases and J by 7 bases, with 18 bases between the two germline ends. CDR3 length: 15 amino acids. The DNA of the CDR3 is TGTGCCAGCAGTCTCCGGACTTTAACTGGTAATGAGCAGTTCTTC. Its protein product is CASSLRTLTGNEQFF.